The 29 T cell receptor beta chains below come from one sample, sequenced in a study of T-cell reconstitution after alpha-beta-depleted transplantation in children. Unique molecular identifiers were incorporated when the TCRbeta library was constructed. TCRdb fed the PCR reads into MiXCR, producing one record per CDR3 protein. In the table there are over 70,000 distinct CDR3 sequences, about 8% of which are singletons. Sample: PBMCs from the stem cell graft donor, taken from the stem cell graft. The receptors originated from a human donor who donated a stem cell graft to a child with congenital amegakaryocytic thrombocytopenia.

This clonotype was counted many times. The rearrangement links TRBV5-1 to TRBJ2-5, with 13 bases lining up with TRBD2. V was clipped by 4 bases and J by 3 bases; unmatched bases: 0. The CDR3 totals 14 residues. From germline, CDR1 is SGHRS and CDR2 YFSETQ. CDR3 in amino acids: CASSGTSGKETQYF. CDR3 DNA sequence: TGCGCCAGCAGCGGGACTAGCGGGAAAGAGACCCAGTACTTC.

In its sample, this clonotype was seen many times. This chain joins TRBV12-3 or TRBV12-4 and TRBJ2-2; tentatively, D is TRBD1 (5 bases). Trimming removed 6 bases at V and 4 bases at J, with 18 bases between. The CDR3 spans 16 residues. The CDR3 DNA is TGTGCCAGCAGCCCAGGGTTCGGGTTCGGCACCGGGGAGCTGTTTTTT. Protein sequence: CASSPGFGFGTGELFF.

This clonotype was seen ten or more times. CDR3 region: CASSLTGGTYEQYF. DNA for the CDR3: TGTGCCAGCAGTTTGACAGGGGGCACCTACGAGCAGTACTTC. The J gene is TRBJ2-7, the V gene TRBV12-3 or TRBV12-4; 10 positions agree with TRBD1. The CDR3 has 14 amino acids. V was pared by 3 bases and J by 2 bases, with 1 base of the junction left unmatched.

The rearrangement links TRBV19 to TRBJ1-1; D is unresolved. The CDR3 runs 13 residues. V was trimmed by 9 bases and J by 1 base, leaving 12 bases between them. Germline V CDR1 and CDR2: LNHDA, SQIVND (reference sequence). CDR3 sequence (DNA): TGTGCCAGCAAAAATAGAGGGAACACTGAAGCTTTCTTT. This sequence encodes CASKNRGNTEAFF.

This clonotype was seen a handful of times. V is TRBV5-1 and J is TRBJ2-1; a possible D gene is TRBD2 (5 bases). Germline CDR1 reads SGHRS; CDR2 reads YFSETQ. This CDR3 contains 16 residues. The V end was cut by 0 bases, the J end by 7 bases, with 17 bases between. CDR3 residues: CASSLGGELFLNEQFF. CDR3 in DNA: TGCGCCAGCAGCTTGGGGGGAGAGCTTTTCTTGAATGAGCAGTTCTTC.

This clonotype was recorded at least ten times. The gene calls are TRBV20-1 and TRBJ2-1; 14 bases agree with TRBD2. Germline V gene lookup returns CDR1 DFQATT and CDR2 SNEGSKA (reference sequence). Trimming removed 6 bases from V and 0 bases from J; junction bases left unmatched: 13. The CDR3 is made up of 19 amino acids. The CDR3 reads CSANAGTSGGLSSYNEQFF. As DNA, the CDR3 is TGCAGTGCGAACGCCGGGACTAGCGGGGGCCTGAGCTCCTACAATGAGCAGTTCTTC.

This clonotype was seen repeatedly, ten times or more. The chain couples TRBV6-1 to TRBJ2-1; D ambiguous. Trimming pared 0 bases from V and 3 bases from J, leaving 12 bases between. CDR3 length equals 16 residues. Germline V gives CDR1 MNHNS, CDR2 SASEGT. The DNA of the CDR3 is TGTGCCAGCAGTGAAGCCCTGGACGAGTTCTACAATGAGCAGTTCTTC. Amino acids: CASSEALDEFYNEQFF.

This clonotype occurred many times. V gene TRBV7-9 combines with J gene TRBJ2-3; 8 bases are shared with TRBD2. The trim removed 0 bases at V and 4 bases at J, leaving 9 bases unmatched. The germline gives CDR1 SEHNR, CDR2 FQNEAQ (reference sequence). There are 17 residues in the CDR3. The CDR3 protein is CASSLASGGPSADTQYF. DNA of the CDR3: TGTGCCAGCAGCTTAGCTTCGGGAGGGCCGAGCGCAGATACGCAGTATTTT.

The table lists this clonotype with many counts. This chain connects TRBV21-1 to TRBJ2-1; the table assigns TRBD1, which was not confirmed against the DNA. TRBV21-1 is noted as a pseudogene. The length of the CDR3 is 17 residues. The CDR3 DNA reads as TGTGCCAGCAGCAAAGCGTGGGACGGACTAGCCCTCGATGAGCAGTTCTTC. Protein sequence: CASSKAWDGLALDEQFF.

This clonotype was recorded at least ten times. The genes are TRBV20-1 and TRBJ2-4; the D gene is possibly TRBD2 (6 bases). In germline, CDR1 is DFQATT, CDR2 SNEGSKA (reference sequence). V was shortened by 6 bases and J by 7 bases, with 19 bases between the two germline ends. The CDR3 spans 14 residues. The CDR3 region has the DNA TGCAGTGCCAATAGCGGCGCTACCGGGAACATTCAGTACTTC. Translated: CSANSGATGNIQYF.

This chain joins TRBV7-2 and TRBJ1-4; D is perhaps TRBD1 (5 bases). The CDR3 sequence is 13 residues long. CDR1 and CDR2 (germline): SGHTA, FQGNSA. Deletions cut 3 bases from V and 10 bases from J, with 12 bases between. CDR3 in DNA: TGTGCCAGCAGCTTCCCGGGGAGGGGAAAACTGTTTTTT. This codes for CASSFPGRGKLFF.

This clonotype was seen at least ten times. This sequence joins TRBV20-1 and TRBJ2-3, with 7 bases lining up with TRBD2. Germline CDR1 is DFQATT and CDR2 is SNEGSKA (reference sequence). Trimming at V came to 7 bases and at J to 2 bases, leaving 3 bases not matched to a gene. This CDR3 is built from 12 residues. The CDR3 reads CSVTSVTDTQYF. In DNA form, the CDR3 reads TGCAGTGTAACTAGCGTCACAGATACGCAGTATTTT.

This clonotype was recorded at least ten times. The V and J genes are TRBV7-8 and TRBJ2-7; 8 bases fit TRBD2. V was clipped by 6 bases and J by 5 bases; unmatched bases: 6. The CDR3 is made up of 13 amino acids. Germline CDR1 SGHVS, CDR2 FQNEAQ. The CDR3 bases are TGTGCCAGCAGGAGCGGGAGTCTGAACGAGCAGTACTTC. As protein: CASRSGSLNEQYF.

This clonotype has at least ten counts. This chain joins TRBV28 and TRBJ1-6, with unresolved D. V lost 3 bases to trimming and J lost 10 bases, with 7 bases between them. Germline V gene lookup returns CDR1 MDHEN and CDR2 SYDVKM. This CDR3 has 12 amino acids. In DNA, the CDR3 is TGTGCCAGCAGTTTTCGCCGCTCACCCCTCCACTTT. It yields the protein CASSFRRSPLHF.

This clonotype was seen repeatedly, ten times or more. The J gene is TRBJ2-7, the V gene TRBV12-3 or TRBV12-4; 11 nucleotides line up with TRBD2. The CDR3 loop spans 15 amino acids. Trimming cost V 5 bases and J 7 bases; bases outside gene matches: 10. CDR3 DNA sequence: TGTGCCAGCAGTCAACCGGGACTAGCGGCCCTGGAGCAGTACTTC. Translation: CASSQPGLAALEQYF.

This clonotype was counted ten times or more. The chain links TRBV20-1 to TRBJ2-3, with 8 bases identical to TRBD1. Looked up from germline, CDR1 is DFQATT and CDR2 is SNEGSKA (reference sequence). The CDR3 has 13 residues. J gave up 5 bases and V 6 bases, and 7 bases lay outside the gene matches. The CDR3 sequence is CSAPRGQRDTQYF. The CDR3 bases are TGCAGTGCGCCCAGGGGGCAGAGAGATACGCAGTATTTT.

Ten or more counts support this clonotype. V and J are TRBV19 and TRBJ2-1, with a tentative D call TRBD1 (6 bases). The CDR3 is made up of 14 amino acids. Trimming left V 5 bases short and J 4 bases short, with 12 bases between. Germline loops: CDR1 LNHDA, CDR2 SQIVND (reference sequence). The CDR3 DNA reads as TGTGCCAGTAGTTGGGGCGGACAGTACAATGAGCAGTTCTTC. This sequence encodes CASSWGGQYNEQFF.

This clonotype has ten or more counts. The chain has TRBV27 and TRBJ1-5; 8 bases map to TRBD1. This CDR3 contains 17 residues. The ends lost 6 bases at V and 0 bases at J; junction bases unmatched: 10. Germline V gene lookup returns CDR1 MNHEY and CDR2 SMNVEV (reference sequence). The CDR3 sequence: CASREQGGPNSNQPQHF. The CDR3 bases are TGTGCCAGCAGAGAACAGGGGGGACCAAATAGCAATCAGCCCCAGCATTTT.

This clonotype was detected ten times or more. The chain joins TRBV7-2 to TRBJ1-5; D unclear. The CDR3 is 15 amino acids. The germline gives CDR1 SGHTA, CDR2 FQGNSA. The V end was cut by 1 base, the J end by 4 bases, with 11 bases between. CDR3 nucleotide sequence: TGTGCCAGCAGCTTAGTAGGGCGGCAAAATCAGCCCCAGCATTTT. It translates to CASSLVGRQNQPQHF.

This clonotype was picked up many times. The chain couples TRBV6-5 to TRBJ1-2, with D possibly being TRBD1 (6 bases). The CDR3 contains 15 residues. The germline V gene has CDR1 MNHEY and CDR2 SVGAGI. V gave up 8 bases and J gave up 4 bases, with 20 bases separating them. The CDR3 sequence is CASQGRNRALYGYTF. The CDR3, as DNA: TGTGCCAGCCAAGGGCGGAACAGGGCCCTCTATGGCTACACCTTC.

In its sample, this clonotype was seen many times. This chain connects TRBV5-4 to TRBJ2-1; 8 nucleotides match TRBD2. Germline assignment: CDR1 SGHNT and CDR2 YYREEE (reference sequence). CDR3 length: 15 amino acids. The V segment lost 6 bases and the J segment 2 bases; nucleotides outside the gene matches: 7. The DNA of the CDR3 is TGTGCCAGCACCCAAACTAGCGGTCCCTACAATGAGCAGTTCTTC. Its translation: CASTQTSGPYNEQFF.

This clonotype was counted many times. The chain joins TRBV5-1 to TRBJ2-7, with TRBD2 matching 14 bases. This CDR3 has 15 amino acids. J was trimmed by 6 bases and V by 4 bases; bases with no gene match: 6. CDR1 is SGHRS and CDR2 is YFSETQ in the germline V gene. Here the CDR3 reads CASSLGLAGGIEQYF. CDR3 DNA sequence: TGCGCCAGCAGCCTAGGACTAGCGGGAGGAATCGAGCAGTACTTC.

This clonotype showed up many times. CDR3 nucleotide sequence: TGTGCCAGCTCACCGTCGAGGATCAGCACAGATACGCAGTATTTT. Its protein product is CASSPSRISTDTQYF. The chain combines TRBV18 with TRBJ2-3; D is undetermined. V was trimmed by 3 bases and J by 0 bases, leaving 10 bases between them. The CDR3 covers 15 residues. Germline V CDR1 and CDR2: KGHSH, LQKENI.

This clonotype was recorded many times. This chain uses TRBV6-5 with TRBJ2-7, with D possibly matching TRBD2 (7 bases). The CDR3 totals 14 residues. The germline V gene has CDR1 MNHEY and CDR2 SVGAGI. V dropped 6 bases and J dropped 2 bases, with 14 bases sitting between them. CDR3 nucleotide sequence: TGTGCCAGCAGCGCGGGGGAGGGGGCCTACGAGCAGTACTTC. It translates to CASSAGEGAYEQYF.

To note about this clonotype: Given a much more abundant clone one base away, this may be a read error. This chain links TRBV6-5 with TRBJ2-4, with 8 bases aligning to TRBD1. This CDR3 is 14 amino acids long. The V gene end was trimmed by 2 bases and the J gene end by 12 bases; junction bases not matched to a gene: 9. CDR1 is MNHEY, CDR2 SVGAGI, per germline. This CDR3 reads CASSYRTGMHSQYF. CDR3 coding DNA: TGTGCCAGCAGTTACAGGACAGGGATGCACAGTCAGTACTTC.

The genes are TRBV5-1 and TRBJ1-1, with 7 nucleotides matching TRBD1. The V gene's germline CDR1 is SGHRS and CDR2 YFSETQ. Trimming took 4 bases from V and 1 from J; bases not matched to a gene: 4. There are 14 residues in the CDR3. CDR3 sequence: CASSSRQGNTEAFF. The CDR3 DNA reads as TGCGCCAGCAGCAGTCGACAGGGGAACACTGAAGCTTTCTTT.

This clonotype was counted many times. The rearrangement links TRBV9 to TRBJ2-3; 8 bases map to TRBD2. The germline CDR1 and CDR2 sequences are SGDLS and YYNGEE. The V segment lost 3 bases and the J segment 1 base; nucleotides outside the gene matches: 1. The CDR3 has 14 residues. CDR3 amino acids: CASSATSGTDTQYF. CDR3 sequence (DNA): TGTGCCAGCAGCGCGACTAGCGGCACAGATACGCAGTATTTT.

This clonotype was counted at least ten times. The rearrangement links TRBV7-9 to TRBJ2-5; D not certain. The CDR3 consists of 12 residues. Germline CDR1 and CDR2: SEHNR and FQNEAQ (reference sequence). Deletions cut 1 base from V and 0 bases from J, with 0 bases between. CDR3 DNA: TGTGCCAGCAGCTTAGACCAAGAGACCCAGTACTTC. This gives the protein CASSLDQETQYF.

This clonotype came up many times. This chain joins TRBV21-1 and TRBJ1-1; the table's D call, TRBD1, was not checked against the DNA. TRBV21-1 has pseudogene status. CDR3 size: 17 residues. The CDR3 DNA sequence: TGTGCCAGCAGGCTAGACACATCCGGGGCAGGAGTAACTGAAGCTTTCTTT. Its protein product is CASRLDTSGAGVTEAFF.